This T cell receptor (beta chain) was captured in a study of blood T cell repertoires in COVID-19. Across the whole study: Sources were T cells, B-cell-depleted T cells, or PBMCs; the material itself was cDNA or gDNA.

Sequencing was performed with immunoSEQ multiplex PCR; in TCRdb, only in-frame clones are kept and a portion is missing. The table has approximately 120,000 clones, approximately 83% seen once. The receptor's source is a man aged 55 to 70 with acute or convalescent COVID-19. The sequencing sample was made of peripheral blood.

The CDR3 region has the DNA TGTGCCAGCAGCCAAAGCAAGGGGGCGGGAGGGCATTACAATGAGCAGTTCTTC. Its translation is CASSQSKGAGGHYNEQFF. The rearrangement uses TRBV4-2 and TRBJ2-1; 9 bases are shared with TRBD2. The V segment lost 2 bases and the J segment 4 bases; nucleotides outside the gene matches: 12. Per the germline V gene, CDR1 is LGHNA and CDR2 is YNFKEQ. The CDR3 runs to 18 residues.